The 2 T cell receptor beta chains given below trace back to one sample, sequenced in a study of radiotherapy plus CTLA-4 blockade in lung cancer. Data came from immunoSEQ multiplex PCR; TCRdb stores just in-frame clones and leaves some out. The sample records over 70,000 clones, about 90% being singletons. The input for sequencing was peripheral blood, taken from a patient treated with radiotherapy plus ipilimumab. These receptors were taken from a human donor with non-small cell lung cancer who had a partial response to radiotherapy plus ipilimumab.

This clone turned up a few times. The chain carries TRBV19 and TRBJ1-3; 9 bases agree with TRBD1. The CDR3 has 14 amino acids. Germline V gives CDR1 LNHDA, CDR2 SQIVND (reference sequence). The V and J ends lost 8 bases and 0 bases, in that order; junction bases with no gene match: 2. CDR3 protein: CASDRGSSGNTIYF. The CDR3 region has the DNA TGTGCCAGTGACAGGGGGAGCTCTGGAAACACCATATATTTT.

The chain uses TRBV6-6 and TRBJ1-4; 9 bases align to TRBD1. J lost 2 bases, V lost 8 bases, and 6 bases had no gene match. The germline gives CDR1 MNHNY, CDR2 SVGAGI (reference sequence). This CDR3 is built from 15 residues. CDR3 loop: CASLWDRDTNEKLFF. DNA of the CDR3: TGTGCCAGCTTATGGGACAGGGACACTAATGAAAAACTGTTTTTT.